This T cell receptor (beta chain) was observed in a study of cytomegalovirus exposure and HLA in healthy donors. Details on this clone: Its antigen is undetermined.

The PCR made use of 60 Vbeta and 13 Jbeta primers. The repertoire was sequenced with immunoSEQ multiplex PCR; TCRdb's copy has only in-frame clones and lacks some. The sample shows more than 150,000 clones, 80% to 85% of them seen only once. General study results and limits: Trimming of TCR beta V- and J-genes showed a link, identified in a later analysis, to a missense DCLRE1C variant. A later analysis associated around 17,000 TCR beta sequences with HLA alleles at a 0.05 false discovery rate. Previously analyzed data showed that most TCR beta V segments were productive at a frequency of about 87% or about 30%.

Material for sequencing was PBMCs. This TCR was recovered from a woman aged 18-29 years in good health and CMV-seronegative.

The CDR3 nucleotides are TGCGCCAGCAGTAGCAAGACACCTATCCCTCCCGGGGAGCTGTTTTTT. Amino acid sequence: CASSSKTPIPPGELFF. The V gene is TRBV23-1, the J gene TRBJ2-2; D call uncertain. TRBV23-1 is annotated as an ORF whose role is uncertain. V was pared by 5 bases and J by 6 bases, with 19 bases between. The CDR3 covers 16 residues.